In this sample, the clone carrying this T cell receptor beta chain turned up a few times. The CDR3 loop spans 15 amino acids. V lost 4 bases to trimming and J lost 7 bases; unmatched junction nucleotides: 13. Germline lookup yields CDR1 SGHKS and CDR2 YYEKEE (reference sequence). A multiplex PCR was run with 60 Vbeta primers and 13 Jbeta primers. The data were produced by immunoSEQ multiplex PCR, yet TCRdb's version contains in-frame clones alone and is incomplete. Of about 95,000 clones listed, 70% are singletons. The data were taken from a study of cytomegalovirus exposure and HLA in healthy donors.

This chain connects TRBV5-5 to TRBJ2-7; 8 bases align to TRBD2. This receptor was obtained from a woman aged 50 to 60 in good health and CMV-seropositive. The sample was PBMCs. The CDR3 coding sequence is TGTGCCAGCAGCCGCTGGACTAGCCCGACCGGGGAGCAGTACTTC. Translated: CASSRWTSPTGEQYF.